These 9 T cell receptor beta chains came from one sample sequenced in a study of patients and donors after allogeneic stem cell transplantation. TCRdb independently ran MiXCR on the RT-PCR reads; one entry per CDR3 protein. The table shows over 150,000 distinct CDR3 sequences, with approximately 30% occurring only once. The sequenced sample consisted of blood, either unsorted or a sorted T cell fraction (not recorded which). Receptors were obtained from a human donor who was either an allogeneic HSCT recipient or a stem cell or donor lymphocyte infusion donor (not recorded which). It is not recorded whose cells these are; they may come from a transplant donor.

J is TRBJ2-7 and V is TRBV5-1, with 7 bases aligning to TRBD1. Looked up from germline, CDR1 is SGHRS and CDR2 is YFSETQ. The CDR3 runs 15 residues. The junction had 8 bases not matched to a gene; V was cut back by 0 bases and J by 5 bases. This CDR3 reads CASSLGQGPRNEQYF. The DNA for the CDR3 is TGCGCCAGCAGCTTGGGACAGGGTCCTAGAAACGAGCAGTACTTC.

This clonotype came up once. The chain has TRBV5-1 and TRBJ2-7; 11 bases align to TRBD1. CDR1 and CDR2 (germline): SGHRS, YFSETQ. The CDR3 is 15 residues long. V shed 4 bases and J 7 bases; nucleotides not matched to a gene: 10. The CDR3, as DNA: TGCGCCAGCAGCCATCCCGGGACAGGGGGTCGGGAGCAGTACTTC. Protein product: CASSHPGTGGREQYF. The variable domain in full, with the rest retrieved from reference TRBV5-1 and TRBJ2-7, is KAGVTQTPRYLIKTRGQQVTLSCSPISGHRSVSWYQQTPGQGLQFLFEYFSETQRNKGNFPGRFSGRQFSNSRSEMNVSTLELGDSALYLCASSHPGTGGREQYFGPGTRLTVT.

The chain has TRBV7-9 and TRBJ1-4; maybe TRBD1 (6 bases). This CDR3 contains 16 residues. The V end lost 2 bases, the J end lost 7 bases, and 17 bases lay between the germline ends. Germline V gene data show CDR1 as SEHNR and CDR2 as FQNEAQ (reference sequence). CDR3 in DNA: TGTGCCAGCAGCTTACCGATGGACAGCGGCCGTGAAAAACTGTTTTTT. The encoded protein is CASSLPMDSGREKLFF.

The table lists this clonotype with many counts. This chain uses TRBV10-3 with TRBJ1-1, with 7 bases lining up with TRBD1. The ends lost 5 bases at V and 4 bases at J; junction bases unmatched: 1. Looked up from germline, CDR1 is ENHRY and CDR2 is SYGVKD. The CDR3 contains 12 residues. CDR3: CAISSGGTEAFF. CDR3 coding DNA: TGTGCCATCAGTTCAGGGGGCACTGAAGCTTTCTTT.

In this sample, this clonotype turned up once. The chain uses TRBV30 and TRBJ2-1, with TRBD2 as a possible D gene (6 bases). The CDR3 is made up of 12 amino acids. Germline V CDR1 and CDR2: GTSNPN, SVGIG (reference sequence). Between the trimmed V and J ends, which lost 2 bases and 12 bases, there was a span of 14 bases. CDR3 residues: CAWSITGLGQFF. The CDR3 DNA reads TGTGCCTGGAGTATAACGGGACTCGGGCAGTTCTTC.

The chain joins TRBV7-9 to TRBJ2-7, with D tentatively TRBD1 or TRBD2 (5 bases each). V was shortened by 8 bases and J by 5 bases, with 16 bases between the two germline ends. Germline V CDR1 and CDR2: SEHNR, FQNEAQ (reference sequence). This CDR3 is built from 13 residues. CDR3 residues: CASGLGELNEQYF. The DNA of the CDR3 is TGTGCCAGCGGTCTAGGGGAGCTCAACGAGCAGTACTTC. Together with reference TRBV7-9 and TRBJ2-7, the CDR3 gives the full variable domain: DTGVSQNPRHKITKRGQNVTFRCDPISEHNRLYWYRQTLGQGPEFLTYFQNEAQLEKSRLLSDRFSAERPKGSFSTLEIQRTEQGDSAMYLCASGLGELNEQYFGPGTRLTVT.

On this clonotype itself: At one of its ends the junction is not consistent with the germline gene, which may arise from a read error. V gene TRBV7-7 combines with J gene TRBJ2-7; a possible D gene is TRBD2 (6 bases). Germline V gene data show CDR1 as SSHAT and CDR2 as FNYEAQ (reference sequence). This CDR3 spans 14 amino acids. The CDR3 bases are TGTGCTAGCAGCCCGGGGGTTGGAGCCTACGAGCAGTACTTC. Translation gives CASSPGVGAYEQYF.

V usage is TRBV30 and J usage is TRBJ2-5; tentative D call: TRBD2 (7 bases). The germline V and J ends were trimmed by 1 base and 2 bases, with 17 bases remaining between them. This CDR3 has 16 residues. Germline CDR1 GTSNPN, CDR2 SVGIG (reference sequence). CDR3 DNA sequence: TGTGCCTGGAGTGGATTGGGAGGGGGGATTCAAGAGACCCAGTACTTC. Encoded protein: CAWSGLGGGIQETQYF.

J is TRBJ1-4 and V is TRBV20-1; D gene uncertain. The germline gives CDR1 DFQATT, CDR2 SNEGSKA (reference sequence). CDR3 length equals 13 residues. V was clipped by 5 bases and J by 5 bases, with 12 bases between them. The CDR3 coding sequence is TGCAGTGCTGTCAGTATAAAAAATGAAAAACTGTTTTTT. Protein product: CSAVSIKNEKLFF.